A selection of T cell receptor beta chains follows, all from one sample in a study of cytomegalovirus exposure and HLA in healthy donors. Assay: immunoSEQ multiplex PCR; the TCRdb copy retains only in-frame clones and omits some. The sample has 150,000 to 200,000 clones, 80% to 85% seen once. The sample was PBMCs. Receptor source: a man aged 30 to 45 in good health and CMV-seropositive. Each CDR3 is given with its conserved first and last residue. D genes are given only for firm matches. Some rows mark clone size as missing; the rest say once, few, many or name a class of expanded clone.

abundance	v_gene	j_gene	d_gene	CDR3nt	CDR3aa
.	TRBV27	TRBJ2-7	.	TGTGCCAGCCGCTCAGCCGGCGACACCTCCTACGAGCAGTACTTC	CASRSAGDTSYEQYF
.	TRBV30	TRBJ1-1	TRBD1	TGTGCCACATCTAGACAGGGCATTTTTGAAGCTTTCTTT	CATSRQGIFEAFF
.	TRBV15	TRBJ1-2	.	TGTGCCACCAGCAGAGATCTGACAAACTATGGCTACACCTTC	CATSRDLTNYGYTF
.	TRBV7-2	TRBJ2-3	.	TGTGCCAGCAGCTTAGCCCAAACAGATACGCAGTATTTT	CASSLAQTDTQYF
.	TRBV6-6	TRBJ2-5	.	TGTGCCAGCAGTTACAGGGGCGCTGAGACCCAGTACTTC	CASSYRGAETQYF
.	TRBV7-9	TRBJ2-2	.	TGTGCCAGCATCCCTAGGGAGGTTGACACCGGGGAGCTGTTTTTT	CASIPREVDTGELFF
once	TRBV10-1	TRBJ2-7	.	TGCGCCAGCAGTGAGGCAGGGCCAAGGGGGACTACCTACGAGCAGTACTTC	CASSEAGPRGTTYEQYF
once	TRBV28	TRBJ1-4	TRBD1	TGTGCCAGCAGTTTTCGACAGGGGTGGTATGAAAAACTGTTTTTT	CASSFRQGWYEKLFF
.	TRBV7-2	TRBJ1-2	TRBD1	TGTGCCAGCAGCTTAGAGGGACAGATTAACTATGGCTACACCTTC	CASSLEGQINYGYTF
.	TRBV7-7	TRBJ2-2	.	TGTGCTAGCAGCTTAGACCCACCAGGGCTCAACACCGGGGAGCTGTTTTTT	CASSLDPPGLNTGELFF
.	TRBV4-2	TRBJ2-7	TRBD2	TGTGCCAGCAGCGACGCTTCGACTAGCCGAAATCCCTACGAGCAGTACTTC	CASSDASTSRNPYEQYF
.	TRBV11-3	TRBJ2-2	TRBD1	TGTGCCAGCAGCCGTACAGGGGGCATCGGGGAGCTGTTTTTT	CASSRTGGIGELFF
.	TRBV19	TRBJ1-1	TRBD1	TGTGCCAGTACCGTGACAGGGGTGGCCACTGAAGCTTTCTTT	CASTVTGVATEAFF
.	TRBV27	TRBJ2-2	TRBD2	TGTGCCGAAAGCGGCTGGGCGGGAGGGTTTGCCGGGGAGCTGTTTTTT	CAESGWAGGFAGELFF
.	TRBV25-1	TRBJ2-3	.	TGTGCCAGCAGTGAATACGGCACAGATACGCAGTATTTT	CASSEYGTDTQYF
.	TRBV28	TRBJ2-7	TRBD2	TGTGCCAGCAGTTTTGAGGTAGCGGGAGGGTTCTACGAGCAGTACTTC	CASSFEVAGGFYEQYF
.	TRBV30	TRBJ1-2	TRBD1	TGTGCCTTAAATACCGGGACAGGGCTATTCCATGGCTACACCTTC	CALNTGTGLFHGYTF
once	TRBV7-2	TRBJ2-7	TRBD2	TGTGCCAGCAGCTTAAGGGGTAGCGGGGACCGCTCCTACGAGCAGTACTTC	CASSLRGSGDRSYEQYF
.	TRBV7-9	TRBJ1-1	.	TGTGCCAGCAGCTTAAGGTGGGCAGCGAACACTGAAGCTTTCTTT	CASSLRWAANTEAFF
many	TRBV7-2	TRBJ1-1	.	TGTGCCAGCAGTATGGCCGGGGTTTTGAACACTGAAGCTTTCTTT	CASSMAGVLNTEAFF
.	TRBV15	TRBJ1-4	TRBD1	TGTGCCACCAGCAGAGATAGAGGGGGCGCAGGTGAAAAACTGTTTTTT	CATSRDRGGAGEKLFF
.	TRBV10-1	TRBJ2-3	TRBD1	TGCGCCAGCAGCACCCCCCGGGACAGTACAGATACGCAGTATTTT	CASSTPRDSTDTQYF
once	TRBV29-1	TRBJ2-5	TRBD1	TGCAGCGTTGAAAAGACAGGGGGGGAGGAGACCCAGTACTTC	CSVEKTGGEETQYF
.	TRBV28	TRBJ1-2	TRBD1	TGTGCCAGCAGCCCGCCCGTGCTGACAGGGAACTATGGCTACACCTTC	CASSPPVLTGNYGYTF
.	TRBV9	TRBJ2-2	.	TGTGCCAGCCGGGGGAGAAGCGGGGAGCTGTTTTTT	CASRGRSGELFF
.	TRBV27	TRBJ2-1	TRBD2	TGTGCCAGCAGTTTAAATTTGCTAGCGGGAGGGTCCCGGCATGAGCAGTTCTTC	CASSLNLLAGGSRHEQFF
.	TRBV30	TRBJ1-1	TRBD1	TGTGCCTGGACGACAGGGATGAACACTGAAGCTTTCTTT	CAWTTGMNTEAFF
.	TRBV6-5	TRBJ1-6	.	TGTGCCAGCAGTTTTACTCCACAGGGCAGTTCACCCCTCCACTTT	CASSFTPQGSSPLHF
.	TRBV30	TRBJ2-5	TRBD2	TGTGCCTGGAGAGGTACTAGCGGGAGGGCCGCAGAGACCCAGTACTTC	CAWRGTSGRAAETQYF
once	TRBV5-1	TRBJ2-5	TRBD1	TGCGCCAGCAGCCAAAGGGGACAGCAAGAGACCCAGTACTTC	CASSQRGQQETQYF
.	TRBV6-5	TRBJ1-2	TRBD1	TGTGCCAGCAGGAGGGACAGGGGTTCCTATGGCTACACCTTC	CASRRDRGSYGYTF
.	TRBV9	TRBJ2-7	.	TGTGCCAGCAGCGTTGCTAGCGCGTGGGAAAAGCAGTACTTC	CASSVASAWEKQYF
.	TRBV28	TRBJ2-1	TRBD2	TGTGCCAGCAGTGGGGCTAGCGGGAGCAATGAGCAGTTCTTC	CASSGASGSNEQFF
.	TRBV7-3	TRBJ2-6	TRBD1	TGTGCCAGCAGCCCTCACCGGGACAGGTCTGGGGCCAACGTCCTGACTTTC	CASSPHRDRSGANVLTF
.	TRBV27	TRBJ1-5	.	TGTGCCAGCAGTTTACCACTCCTCGGTCAGCCCCAGCATTTT	CASSLPLLGQPQHF
.	TRBV5-1	TRBJ1-1	TRBD1	TGCGCCAGCAGCGGGCAAACCGGGACAGGGGGATTAGGAGCTGAAGCTTTCTTT	CASSGQTGTGGLGAEAFF
.	TRBV9	TRBJ2-7	TRBD1	TGTGCCAGCAGCGTAGCTCCTGGACAGGGGAAACTCTACGAGCAGTACTTC	CASSVAPGQGKLYEQYF
once	TRBV19	TRBJ1-2	.	TGTGCCAGCCGGCCCCTGGACATGGCCTATGGCTACACCTTC	CASRPLDMAYGYTF
.	TRBV19	TRBJ2-2	TRBD1	TGTGCCAGTAGCGTGGACAGGGGGCGATCCACCGGGGAGCTGTTTTTT	CASSVDRGRSTGELFF
.	TRBV23-1	TRBJ1-2	.	TGCGCCAGCAGTCCAGACACAGTTTACACCTTC	CASSPDTVYTF
once	TRBV13	TRBJ2-1	TRBD1	TGTGCCAGCAGCGTCGGGACAGGGGGAAACAATGAGCAGTTCTTC	CASSVGTGGNNEQFF
.	TRBV6-6	TRBJ1-6	.	TGTGCCAGCAGTTCGGGCAGGGTCGGGTCACCCCTCCACTTT	CASSSGRVGSPLHF
.	TRBV6-1	TRBJ1-5	.	TGTGCCAGCAGTGAAGCGGGCCAGGGCAGGTCGCCCCAGCATTTT	CASSEAGQGRSPQHF
.	TRBV12-5	TRBJ1-1	.	TGTGCTAGTGGTTTGGCCAGAGGGGACATGAACACTGAAGCTTTCTTT	CASGLARGDMNTEAFF
.	TRBV4-1	TRBJ1-2	.	TGCGCCAGCAGCCACGGGGGAGGGGACTATGGCTACACCTTC	CASSHGGGDYGYTF
once	TRBV10-2	TRBJ2-3	.	TGCGCCAGCAGTCTCAGCGGGACAGGCCCCACAGATACGCAGTATTTT	CASSLSGTGPTDTQYF
few	TRBV27	TRBJ1-2	TRBD1	TGTGCCAGCAGTAAGGACAGGGGATTCTATGGCTACACCTTC	CASSKDRGFYGYTF
.	TRBV7-3	TRBJ1-5	.	TGTGCCAGCAGCCCAAGCGGTAATCAGCCCCAGCATTTT	CASSPSGNQPQHF